These 3 T cell receptor beta chains came from one sample sequenced in a study of T cell responses to AZD1222 COVID-19 vaccine. Using immunoSEQ multiplex PCR, the repertoire was profiled, and TCRdb retains in-frame clones only, with some absent. The table lists about 120,000 clones, under 95% of them singletons. The sample in question was peripheral blood, obtained 28 days after the second AZD1222 dose. The source is an adult who received the AZD1222 COVID-19 vaccine.

The rearrangement joins TRBV27 to TRBJ1-1; weak D call: TRBD1 (5 bases). V shed 2 bases and J shed 6 bases, with 10 bases lying between them. Looked up from germline, CDR1 is MNHEY and CDR2 is SMNVEV (reference sequence). The CDR3 length is 13 residues. CDR3 in amino acids: CASSLAGTAEAFF. DNA for the CDR3: TGTGCCAGCAGTTTAGCAGGGACGGCTGAAGCTTTCTTT.

This chain links TRBV7-8 with TRBJ1-5; 11 bases align to TRBD1. Per germline, CDR1 SGHVS and CDR2 FQNEAQ. Trimming took 3 bases from V and 3 from J; bases not matched to a gene: 4. The CDR3 is 16 amino acids. CDR3: CASSLGQGGINQPQHF. In DNA form, the CDR3 reads TGTGCCAGCAGCTTGGGACAGGGGGGGATCAATCAGCCCCAGCATTTT.

The rearrangement links TRBV2 to TRBJ1-5; the D gene is possibly TRBD1 (6 bases). The CDR3 totals 14 residues. Germline V CDR1 and CDR2: SNHLY, FYNNEI. Trimming left V 7 bases short and J 6 bases short, with 16 bases between. The DNA of the CDR3 is TGTGCCAGCAAAGGTGACAGGAGGGGTCAGCCCCAGCATTTT. Protein: CASKGDRRGQPQHF. The complete variable domain, with remaining parts taken from reference TRBV2 and TRBJ1-5, reads EPEVTQTPSHQVTQMGQEVILRCVPISNHLYFYWYRQILGQKVEFLVSFYNNEISEKSEIFDDQFSVERPDGSNFTLKIRSTKLEDSAMYFCASKGDRRGQPQHFGDGTRLSIL.